The next 15 T cell receptor beta chains were all read from a single sample in a study of blood T cells in healthy people across ages. A second PCR of 7 to 11 cycles used a sample-barcoded 5' primer and a J-beta primer mix. TCRdb used MiXCR to reprocess the 5' RACE reads, holding one entry per CDR3 protein. The sample consists of about 1.4 million distinct CDR3 sequences, around 59% of them appearing once. The specimen was blood. These receptor sequences come from a man between 18 and 29 years old in good health.

This sequence joins TRBV5-1 and TRBJ2-1; 8 nucleotides align to TRBD2. The CDR3 covers 16 residues. CDR1 and CDR2 from the germline V gene are SGHRS and YFSETQ. Losses at the gene ends were 4 bases for V and 10 bases for J; bases not matched to a gene: 16. CDR3 residues: CASSPAGFLTGGEQFF. The CDR3 DNA sequence: TGCGCCAGCAGCCCCGCCGGATTCCTAACGGGGGGGGAGCAGTTCTTC.

The chain couples TRBV6-1 to TRBJ2-3, with 8 positions matching TRBD1. Trimming cost V 7 bases and J 3 bases; bases outside gene matches: 6. The CDR3 totals 14 residues. The V gene's germline CDR1 is MNHNS and CDR2 SASEGT. The DNA of the CDR3 is TGTGCCAGCACCAGGGGGCGTCGGACAGATACGCAGTATTTT. It encodes CASTRGRRTDTQYF.

This chain joins TRBV27 and TRBJ2-3, with a tentative D call TRBD2 (6 bases). The V and J ends lost 7 bases and 6 bases respectively, with 20 bases between them. The CDR3 has 15 amino acids. Germline CDR1 reads MNHEY; CDR2 reads SMNVEV (reference sequence). CDR3 amino acids: CASTPWGDSQDTQYF. CDR3 nucleotide sequence: TGTGCCAGCACCCCGTGGGGGGACTCACAGGATACGCAGTATTTT.

This clonotype has just a few counts. The V call is TRBV5-1, the J call TRBJ2-4, with D uncertain. The J call is in doubt because the DNA end fits TRBJ2-7 better. CDR3 size: 13 residues. The germline gives CDR1 SGHRS, CDR2 YFSETQ. The chain's CDR3 is CASSLSPDHEQYF. The CDR3 bases are TGCGCCAGCAGCTTGAGTCCGGATCACGAGCAGTACTTC.

V and J are TRBV7-2 and TRBJ2-7, with D possibly being TRBD1 (6 bases). The CDR3 consists of 13 residues. Per germline, CDR1 SGHTA and CDR2 FQGNSA. V gave up 2 bases and J gave up 5 bases, with 10 bases separating them. DNA of the CDR3: TGTGCCAGCAGCTTACGTCGACAGGACGAGCAGTACTTC. Protein sequence: CASSLRRQDEQYF. Filled out from reference TRBV7-2 and TRBJ2-7, the complete variable domain reads GAGVSQSPSNKVTEKGKDVELRCDPISGHTALYWYRQSLGQGLEFLIYFQGNSAPDKSGLPSDRFSAERTGGSVSTLTIQRTQQEDSAVYLCASSLRRQDEQYFGPGTRLTVT.

Note on this clonotype: The junction differs from germline at one of its ends, possibly a read error. The rearrangement joins TRBV4-3 to TRBJ2-5; 9 bases match TRBD1. The CDR3 is made up of 17 amino acids. From germline, CDR1 is LGHNA and CDR2 YSLEER. CDR3 nucleotides: TGCGCCAACAGCCAAGGGTTTAGGGACAGGGCAGGAGAGACCCAGTACTTC. Residues: CANSQGFRDRAGETQYF.

Here the CDR3 DNA reads TGCAGTGCTAGGCTTGGGGGCCCGGGACCTCGGGGCGAGCAGTACTTC. Encoded protein: CSARLGGPGPRGEQYF. V gene TRBV20-1 combines with J gene TRBJ2-7; D perhaps matches TRBD1 (6 bases). The germline CDR1 and CDR2 sequences are DFQATT and SNEGSKA (reference sequence). This CDR3 spans 16 amino acids. The V end lost 3 bases, the J end lost 6 bases, and 24 bases lay between the germline ends.

The chain has TRBV20-1 and TRBJ2-5; D is undetermined. CDR1 is DFQATT and CDR2 is SNEGSKA in the germline V gene (reference sequence). V lost 0 bases to trimming and J lost 5 bases, with 10 bases between them. The CDR3 sequence is 13 residues long. The CDR3 is CSARDSRRETQYF. The CDR3 DNA sequence: TGCAGTGCTAGAGATAGTCGGCGGGAGACCCAGTACTTC.

The sample holds a few counts of this clonotype. The rearrangement joins TRBV6-5 to TRBJ1-2; D is unresolved. Trimming removed 7 bases at V and 4 bases at J, with 22 bases between. Germline loops: CDR1 MNHEY, CDR2 SVGAGI. CDR3 length: 16 amino acids. In nucleotides, the CDR3 is TGTGCCAGCAACTCCGTGAGCTCCCGGAACCTCTATGGCTACACCTTC. Protein product: CASNSVSSRNLYGYTF.

This clonotype is a singleton in its sample. The genes are TRBV27 and TRBJ2-7; D perhaps matches TRBD1 (5 bases). V was trimmed by 0 bases and J by 0 bases, leaving 12 bases between them. Per germline, CDR1 MNHEY and CDR2 SMNVEV (reference sequence). This CDR3 has 16 residues. Here the CDR3 DNA reads TGTGCCAGCAGTTTATCGGCAGGGTTTAGCTCCTACGAGCAGTACTTC. Its protein is CASSLSAGFSSYEQYF.

The chain couples TRBV4-2 to TRBJ2-1, with TRBD2 matching 10 bases. Per the germline V gene, CDR1 is LGHNA and CDR2 is YNFKEQ. The CDR3 sequence is 16 residues long. J gave up 5 bases and V 4 bases, and 8 bases lay outside the gene matches. CDR3 DNA sequence: TGTGCCAGCAGCCCATTTACTAGCGGGGATGACAATGAGCAGTTCTTC. This encodes CASSPFTSGDDNEQFF.

This chain uses TRBV15 with TRBJ2-5; 9 positions agree with TRBD1. In germline, CDR1 is LNHNV, CDR2 YYDKDF (reference sequence). This CDR3 region has 14 residues. The J segment lost 4 bases and the V segment lost 4 bases, leaving 4 bases of the junction unmatched. The CDR3 DNA follows: TGTGCCACCAGCACACAGGGGGCTGGAGAGACCCAGTACTTC. Translated, it gives CATSTQGAGETQYF.

This chain connects TRBV4-3 to TRBJ1-2, with D possibly matching TRBD1 (6 bases). CDR1 LGHNA and CDR2 YSLEER come from the germline V gene. The CDR3 spans 17 residues. The germline V and J ends were trimmed by 1 base and 5 bases, with 20 bases remaining between them. The CDR3 sequence is CASSQGAGTLGIYGYTF. The CDR3 nucleotides are TGCGCCAGCAGCCAAGGGGCCGGGACATTGGGCATATATGGCTACACCTTC.

This chain connects TRBV25-1 to TRBJ1-6; maybe TRBD1 (5 bases). The CDR3 is 15 residues long. The germline CDR1 and CDR2 sequences are MGHDK and SYGVNS. V gave up 6 bases and J gave up 7 bases, with 16 bases separating them. Here the CDR3 reads CASSPRKGPNSPLHF. The CDR3 coding sequence is TGTGCCAGCAGCCCTAGAAAGGGACCGAATTCACCCCTCCACTTT. Supplemented by reference TRBV25-1 and TRBJ1-6, the full variable domain reads EADIYQTPRYLVIGTGKKITLECSQTMGHDKMYWYQQDPGMELHLIHYSYGVNSTEKGDLSSESTVSRIRTEHFPLTLESARPSHTSQYLCASSPRKGPNSPLHFGNGTRLTVT.

The chain employs TRBV18 and TRBJ2-1, with 12 bases matching TRBD1. CDR1 KGHSH and CDR2 LQKENI come from the germline V gene. The J segment lost 8 bases and the V segment lost 6 bases, leaving 5 bases of the junction unmatched. This CDR3 has 14 amino acids. Written as DNA, the CDR3 is TGTGCCAGCTCTACCGGGACAGGGGGCTATGAGCAGTTCTTC. This translates into CASSTGTGGYEQFF. Full variable domain (rest looked up from reference TRBV18 and TRBJ2-1): NAGVMQNPRHLVRRRGQEARLRCSPMKGHSHVYWYRQLPEEGLKFMVYLQKENIIDESGMPKERFSAEFPKEGPSILRIQQVVRGDSAAYFCASSTGTGGYEQFFGPGTRLTVL.